These 12 T cell receptor beta chains originate from one sample sequenced in a study of glioma-infiltrating T cells after dendritic cell vaccination. This table comes from immunoSEQ multiplex PCR, and its TCRdb copy is limited to in-frame clones, with some not included. The repertoire holds around 96,000 clones, with 79% as singletons. This material consisted of blood, taken before dendritic cell vaccination. All receptors come from a human donor with glioblastoma.

The genes are TRBV19 and TRBJ2-3; 13 nucleotides align to TRBD2. CDR1 LNHDA and CDR2 SQIVND come from the germline V gene (reference sequence). The CDR3 sequence is 18 residues long. After removal of 8 bases from V and 2 bases from J, the junction contained 13 bases not matched to a gene. CDR3 sequence (DNA): TGTGCCAGTGCCAATAACCCACTAGCGGGAGGGATCACAGATACGCAGTATTTT. Its protein product is CASANNPLAGGITDTQYF.

This rearrangement joins TRBV29-1 to TRBJ2-5, with 9 bases aligning to TRBD1. CDR1 and CDR2 (germline): SQVTM, ANQGSEA. The CDR3 totals 16 residues. Trimming cost V 3 bases and J 2 bases; bases outside gene matches: 10. CDR3 nucleotides: TGCAGCGTTGATATATGGACAGGGGTATTACAAGAGACCCAGTACTTC. Translation: CSVDIWTGVLQETQYF.

This clone came up once. This chain joins TRBV7-9 and TRBJ2-3, with 12 bases that match TRBD2. From germline, CDR1 is SEHNR and CDR2 FQNEAQ (reference sequence). V lost 5 bases and J lost 3; bases outside the gene matches: 6. The CDR3 is made up of 16 amino acids. CDR3 bases: TGTGCCAGCAGCCTACTAGCGGGAGGTGTGACAGATACGCAGTATTTT. This codes for CASSLLAGGVTDTQYF.

The chain combines TRBV30 with TRBJ1-1, with a tentative D call TRBD1 (6 bases). Trimming stripped 0 bases from V and 0 bases from J, with 11 bases between. Germline loops: CDR1 GTSNPN, CDR2 SVGIG (reference sequence). This CDR3 region has 15 residues. The CDR3 nucleotides are TGTGCCTGGAGTGTCCAGGGGACAATGAACACTGAAGCTTTCTTT. The encoded protein is CAWSVQGTMNTEAFF. The entire variable domain, with the rest obtained from reference TRBV30 and TRBJ1-1, is as follows: SQTIHQWPATLVQPVGSPLSLECTVEGTSNPNLYWYRQAAGRGLQLLFYSVGIGQISSEVPQNLSASRPQDRQFILSSKKLLLSDSGFYLCAWSVQGTMNTEAFFGQGTRLTVV.

This clone occurred a few times. This chain links TRBV10-3 with TRBJ2-1; no reliable D call. V was trimmed by 5 bases and J by 3 bases, leaving 11 bases between them. The CDR3 totals 14 residues. Germline-derived CDR1 and CDR2 are ENHRY and SYGVKD. The CDR3 DNA reads TGTGCCATCAGTACTAAGAAGAACTACAATGAGCAGTTCTTC. Translated: CAISTKKNYNEQFF.

The chain couples TRBV7-9 to TRBJ2-7; no clear D gene. Germline V gene sequence: CDR1 SEHNR, CDR2 FQNEAQ (reference sequence). This CDR3 region has 13 residues. V was cut by 4 bases and J by 0 bases, with 7 bases left in between. CDR3 sequence: CASSSPSSYEQYF. The CDR3 DNA reads TGTGCCAGCAGCTCACCGAGCTCCTACGAGCAGTACTTC. The full variable domain, completed using reference TRBV7-9 and TRBJ2-7, is DTGVSQNPRHKITKRGQNVTFRCDPISEHNRLYWYRQTLGQGPEFLTYFQNEAQLEKSRLLSDRFSAERPKGSFSTLEIQRTEQGDSAMYLCASSSPSSYEQYFGPGTRLTVT.

This sequence joins TRBV6-5 and TRBJ2-7, with D maybe TRBD2 (6 bases). The V gene lost 6 bases and the J gene lost 0 bases, with 6 bases spanning the gap. CDR3 size: 12 residues. The V gene's germline CDR1 is MNHEY and CDR2 SVGAGI. The CDR3 reads CASRDYSYEQYF. CDR3 DNA: TGTGCCAGCAGGGACTACTCCTACGAGCAGTACTTC.

This chain joins TRBV14 and TRBJ2-1; D is ambiguous. This CDR3 has 12 amino acids. The ends were cut back, 1 base at V and 7 bases at J, with 5 bases in the middle. Germline CDR1 SGHDN, CDR2 FVKESK. The CDR3 bases are TGTGCCAGCAGCCAAGCCAGGAATGAGCAGTTCTTC. It yields the protein CASSQARNEQFF.

This clone was detected only a few times. CDR3: CASSVGTGPSTF. CDR3 nucleotides: TGTGCCAGCAGTGTAGGGACAGGTCCCAGCACCTTC. The rearrangement links TRBV2 to TRBJ1-2; TRBD1 matches at 8 bases. The CDR3 is 12 amino acids. Trimming cost V 4 bases and J 13 bases; bases outside gene matches: 8. In germline, CDR1 is SNHLY, CDR2 FYNNEI.

This clone was detected only a few times. V and J are TRBV6-5 and TRBJ2-7; a possible D gene is TRBD1 (6 bases). Germline CDR1 and CDR2: MNHEY and SVGAGI. The CDR3 is made up of 12 amino acids. V lost 4 bases, J lost 5 bases, and 9 bases lay in between. CDR3 nucleotides: TGTGCCAGCAGTTCACAGGGTGACGAGCAGTACTTC. Its translation: CASSSQGDEQYF.

This sequence joins TRBV5-1 and TRBJ2-2; tentatively, D is TRBD1 (5 bases). The CDR3 spans 14 residues. Germline CDR1 SGHRS, CDR2 YFSETQ. V lost 2 bases and J lost 6, with 11 bases in between. The CDR3 is CASSFLQGAGELFF. CDR3 in DNA: TGCGCCAGCAGCTTCCTTCAGGGCGCCGGGGAGCTGTTTTTT.

The chain links TRBV27 to TRBJ2-7; TRBD2 agrees at 8 bases. Germline lookup yields CDR1 MNHEY and CDR2 SMNVEV (reference sequence). The CDR3 is 15 amino acids. V gave up 7 bases and J gave up 2 bases; unmatched junction bases: 10. This CDR3 is CASNKRLAGPYEQYF. The CDR3 region has the DNA TGTGCCAGCAACAAACGGCTAGCGGGCCCCTACGAGCAGTACTTC.